Presented here are 26 T cell receptor beta chains from one specimen sequenced in a study of blood T cells in healthy people across ages. A sample-barcoded 5' primer and a J-beta primer mix were used in a second PCR of roughly 6 to 11 cycles. TCRdb passed the 5' RACE reads through MiXCR, listing each CDR3 protein once. Of 700,000 to 950,000 distinct CDR3 sequences in the sample, nearly 60% were seen once. Input material: blood. The receptors here all came from a man aged 25 to 40 in good health.

Here the CDR3 DNA reads TGTGCCTGGAGCCGACCCGGGACAGTCTATGGCTACACCTTC. The encoded protein is CAWSRPGTVYGYTF. This chain connects TRBV30 to TRBJ1-2; TRBD1 agrees at 7 bases. The germline V gene has CDR1 GTSNPN and CDR2 SVGIG (reference sequence). V dropped 3 bases and J dropped 4; count of bases not matched to a gene: 8. This CDR3 is 14 amino acids long.

This chain connects TRBV11-2 to TRBJ2-3, with a tentative D call TRBD2 (5 bases). From germline, CDR1 is SGHAT and CDR2 FQNNGV. The CDR3 is 16 residues long. V lost 5 bases, J lost 4 bases, and 19 bases lay in between. CDR3 coding DNA: TGTGCCAGCAGCCCCCGGTTTGAGGGTGCCTCAGATACGCAGTATTTT. Protein product: CASSPRFEGASDTQYF.

In this sample, this clonotype turned up once. The chain links TRBV29-1 to TRBJ2-1; no clear D gene. In germline, CDR1 is SQVTM, CDR2 ANQGSEA. The CDR3 extends over 11 amino acids. The V gene lost 6 bases and the J gene lost 10 bases, with 13 bases spanning the gap. In DNA form, the CDR3 reads TGCAGCGTGGGAAAAGTGGACGAGCAGTTCTTC. Its translation: CSVGKVDEQFF.

This chain connects TRBV11-3 to TRBJ2-1; 7 nucleotides agree with TRBD2. The J call may be in error: the DNA end matches TRBJ2-7 better. Germline V gene data show CDR1 as SGHNT and CDR2 as YENEEA. CDR3 length: 18 residues. CDR3 region: CASSLGSGAPSSYNEQYF. The CDR3 DNA follows: TGTGCCAGCAGCTTAGGGAGCGGGGCCCCGAGCTCCTACAATGAGCAGTACTTC.

This clonotype was detected only a few times. The chain carries TRBV7-3 and TRBJ2-2, with TRBD2 as a possible D gene (5 bases). Germline lookup yields CDR1 SGHTA and CDR2 FQGTGA. V was shortened by 0 bases and J by 1 base, with 9 bases between the two germline ends. This CDR3 has 16 amino acids. For the CDR3, the DNA is TGTGCCAGCAGCTTAACCGGAGCGGAGAACACCGGGGAGCTGTTTTTT. This gives the protein CASSLTGAENTGELFF.

This chain connects TRBV9 to TRBJ2-2, with D maybe TRBD1 (6 bases). Trimming took off 0 bases at V and 1 base at J, with 7 bases between the two ends. Germline assignment: CDR1 SGDLS and CDR2 YYNGEE. The CDR3 runs 15 residues. The chain's CDR3 is CASSVEGGNTGELFF. For the CDR3, the DNA is TGTGCCAGCAGCGTAGAAGGGGGGAACACCGGGGAGCTGTTTTTT.

The chain links TRBV6-2 or TRBV6-3 to TRBJ1-5; 7 positions match TRBD1. The CDR3 consists of 18 residues. CDR1 MNHEY and CDR2 SVGEGT come from the germline V gene. The ends lost 0 bases at V and 4 bases at J; junction bases unmatched: 12. The chain's CDR3 is CASSYSKVLGQFNQPQHF. In DNA form, the CDR3 reads TGTGCCAGCAGTTACTCGAAAGTTTTGGGACAGTTTAATCAGCCCCAGCATTTT.

The J gene is TRBJ2-1, the V gene TRBV10-3; the D is unclear. Per the germline V gene, CDR1 is ENHRY and CDR2 is SYGVKD. The CDR3 is made up of 13 amino acids. Trimming left V 9 bases short and J 6 bases short, with 15 bases between. CDR3 sequence: CAILSIGSNEQFF. Here the CDR3 DNA reads TGTGCCATTCTTTCCATAGGATCCAATGAGCAGTTCTTC.

The chain joins TRBV4-2 to TRBJ1-2; TRBD1 is a possible D gene (6 bases). The V and J ends lost 4 bases and 7 bases respectively, with 16 bases between them. Per germline, CDR1 LGHNA and CDR2 YNFKEQ. CDR3 length equals 14 residues. The DNA of the CDR3 is TGTGCCAGCAGCCGCATAACACAGGGTTTTGGCTACACCTTC. Translating it yields CASSRITQGFGYTF.

The chain couples TRBV27 to TRBJ1-4; the D gene is possibly TRBD1 (5 bases). This CDR3 spans 16 amino acids. Per the germline V gene, CDR1 is MNHEY and CDR2 is SMNVEV (reference sequence). V shed 5 bases and J shed 6 bases, with 19 bases lying between them. CDR3 in DNA: TGTGCCAGCAGTCGCGTAAATCAGGGAGGGTATGAAAAACTGTTTTTT. This encodes CASSRVNQGGYEKLFF.

The chain recombines TRBV11-2 with TRBJ2-5; unclear D gene. The ends were cut back, 4 bases at V and 7 bases at J, with 7 bases in the middle. CDR1 is SGHAT and CDR2 is FQNNGV in the germline V gene. This CDR3 comprises 11 residues. The CDR3 loop is CASSSGWTQYF. CDR3 DNA sequence: TGTGCCAGCAGCTCCGGTTGGACCCAGTACTTC.

V is TRBV3-1 and J is TRBJ2-4; D is possibly TRBD2 (5 bases). Trimming left V 0 bases short and J 8 bases short, with 14 bases between. The V gene's germline CDR1 is LGHDT and CDR2 YNNKEL (reference sequence). The CDR3 is made up of 15 amino acids. The CDR3 sequence: CASSQENGGRDIQYF. The DNA of the CDR3 is TGTGCCAGCAGCCAAGAGAACGGAGGCCGGGACATTCAGTACTTC.

This clonotype appeared many times. The rearrangement links TRBV7-2 to TRBJ2-1, with a possible D match to TRBD1 (6 bases). V lost 7 bases to trimming and J lost 4 bases, with 8 bases between them. The CDR3 runs to 12 residues. Per the germline V gene, CDR1 is SGHTA and CDR2 is FQGNSA. This CDR3 reads CASKGGYNEQFF. The CDR3 DNA follows: TGTGCCAGCAAAGGGGGATACAATGAGCAGTTCTTC. The whole variable domain, filled in from reference TRBV7-2 and TRBJ2-1, reads GAGVSQSPSNKVTEKGKDVELRCDPISGHTALYWYRQSLGQGLEFLIYFQGNSAPDKSGLPSDRFSAERTGGSVSTLTIQRTQQEDSAVYLCASKGGYNEQFFGPGTRLTVL.

The genes are TRBV20-1 and TRBJ2-5; 14 bases agree with TRBD2. After removal of 3 bases from V and 4 bases from J, the junction contained 19 bases not matched to a gene. Germline lookup yields CDR1 DFQATT and CDR2 SNEGSKA (reference sequence). The CDR3 length is 20 residues. This chain's CDR3 is CSARGNHGTSGSGGGETQYF. The CDR3 DNA reads as TGCAGTGCTAGGGGGAATCACGGGACTAGCGGGAGTGGGGGAGGAGAGACCCAGTACTTC.

This rearrangement joins TRBV14 to TRBJ2-5, with D possibly being TRBD2 (5 bases). The DNA matches TRBJ2-7 better at its end, which makes the J call doubtful. The CDR3 has 14 amino acids. Germline CDR1 and CDR2: SGHDN and FVKESK. The CDR3 nucleotides read TGTGCCAGCAGCCCCAGACTAAGTAGTGACGAGCAGTACTTC. It encodes CASSPRLSSDEQYF.

Only a few counts were recorded for this clonotype. This sequence joins TRBV12-3 or TRBV12-4 and TRBJ1-2; 9 bases fit TRBD1. The CDR3 has 15 residues. Trimming removed 6 bases from V and 8 bases from J; junction bases left unmatched: 13. CDR3 region: CASRGQGSSYLGYTF. The CDR3 DNA sequence: TGTGCCAGCAGGGGACAGGGTAGTTCCTACTTAGGCTACACCTTC.

The rearrangement uses TRBV7-9 and TRBJ2-5; D might be TRBD2 (7 bases). With 1 base removed from V and 4 bases from J, the gap between germline ends came to 13 bases. This CDR3 region has 15 residues. The V gene's germline CDR1 is SEHNR and CDR2 FQNEAQ (reference sequence). CDR3 in DNA: TGTGCCAGCAGCTTAGAGGGGGGGTCAGTAGAGACCCAGTACTTC. This codes for CASSLEGGSVETQYF.

This clonotype appeared a few times. The CDR3 spells CSGSKGLAGADTQYF. CDR3 coding DNA: TGCAGCGGATCAAAAGGACTAGCGGGAGCAGATACGCAGTATTTT. V usage is TRBV29-1 and J usage is TRBJ2-3; 13 bases line up with TRBD2. Germline-derived CDR1 and CDR2 are SQVTM and ANQGSEA. Germline trimming cut 7 bases from V and 4 bases from J; bases unmatched to any gene: 8. This CDR3 has 15 residues.

The V and J genes are TRBV5-5 and TRBJ2-1; maybe TRBD2 (5 bases). The CDR3 extends over 12 amino acids. Germline loops: CDR1 SGHKS, CDR2 YYEKEE (reference sequence). Trimming took off 6 bases at V and 6 bases at J, with 10 bases between the two ends. CDR3 amino acids: CASILDPNEQFF. DNA for the CDR3: TGTGCCAGCATACTAGATCCCAATGAGCAGTTCTTC.

J is TRBJ1-2 and V is TRBV6-6, with D hard to call. Per the germline V gene, CDR1 is MNHNY and CDR2 is SVGAGI (reference sequence). The CDR3 length is 14 residues. V dropped 6 bases and J dropped 2 bases, with 13 bases sitting between them. As DNA, the CDR3 is TGTGCCAGCAGACCCACTCAAAGCAACTATGGCTACACCTTC. Protein sequence: CASRPTQSNYGYTF.

This clonotype was observed a single time. The V gene is TRBV30, the J gene TRBJ2-6; D not certain. The CDR3 loop spans 11 amino acids. Trimming left V 5 bases short and J 11 bases short, with 10 bases between. Looked up from germline, CDR1 is GTSNPN and CDR2 is SVGIG (reference sequence). CDR3: CAWDREDVLTF. Here the CDR3 DNA reads TGTGCCTGGGATAGGGAAGACGTCCTGACTTTC.

The genes are TRBV7-9 and TRBJ1-1; D may be TRBD1 (5 bases). V was trimmed by 5 bases and J by 7 bases, leaving 11 bases between them. The germline V gene has CDR1 SEHNR and CDR2 FQNEAQ (reference sequence). The CDR3 sequence is 12 residues long. CDR3 amino acids: CASSGDALEAFF. The CDR3 region has the DNA TGTGCCAGCAGCGGGGACGCCCTTGAAGCTTTCTTT.

V gene TRBV12-3 or TRBV12-4 combines with J gene TRBJ2-3, with TRBD2 matching 11 bases. The CDR3 has 15 residues. The trim removed 8 bases at V and 4 bases at J, leaving 8 bases unmatched. The CDR3: CASRYSGGASDTQYF. CDR3 coding DNA: TGTGCCAGCCGATATAGCGGGGGGGCTTCAGATACGCAGTATTTT.

The chain employs TRBV4-1 and TRBJ2-7; 9 bases align to TRBD1. CDR1 is MGHRA, CDR2 YSYEKL, per germline. V gave up 1 base and J gave up 1 base; unmatched junction bases: 8. The CDR3 runs 17 residues. The CDR3 loop reads CASSQGGAGQGSYEQYF. The DNA for the CDR3 is TGCGCCAGCAGCCAAGGAGGAGCGGGACAGGGATCCTACGAGCAGTACTTC.

The rearrangement joins TRBV19 to TRBJ2-6; D is unclear. This CDR3 has 14 amino acids. V lost 7 bases to trimming and J lost 1 base, with 8 bases between them. Germline V gene sequence: CDR1 LNHDA, CDR2 SQIVND (reference sequence). The CDR3 DNA is TGTGCCAGTAACCGGCCGTCTGGGGCCAACGTCCTGACTTTC. Translation gives CASNRPSGANVLTF.

The CDR3 is CASSISAGKDTQYF. DNA for the CDR3: TGTGCCAGTAGTATTTCCGCAGGGAAAGATACGCAGTATTTT. This chain joins TRBV19 and TRBJ2-3; tentatively, D is TRBD1 (5 bases). Germline values: CDR1 LNHDA, CDR2 SQIVND (reference sequence). The CDR3 has 14 residues. Trimming removed 3 bases at V and 5 bases at J, with 12 bases between.